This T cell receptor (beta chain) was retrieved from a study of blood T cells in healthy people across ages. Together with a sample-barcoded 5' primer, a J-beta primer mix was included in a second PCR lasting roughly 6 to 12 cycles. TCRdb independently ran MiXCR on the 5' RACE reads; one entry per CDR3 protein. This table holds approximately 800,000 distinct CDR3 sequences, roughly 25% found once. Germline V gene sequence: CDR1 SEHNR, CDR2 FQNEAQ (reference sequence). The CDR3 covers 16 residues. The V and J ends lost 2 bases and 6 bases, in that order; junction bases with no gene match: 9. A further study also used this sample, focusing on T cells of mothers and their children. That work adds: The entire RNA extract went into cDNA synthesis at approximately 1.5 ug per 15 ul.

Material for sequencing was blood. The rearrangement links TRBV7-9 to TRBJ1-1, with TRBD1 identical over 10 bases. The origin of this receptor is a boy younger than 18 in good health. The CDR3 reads CASSLFLRQGASEAFF. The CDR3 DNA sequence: TGTGCCAGCAGCTTATTCTTAAGACAGGGGGCCTCTGAAGCTTTCTTT.